Below, 2 T cell receptor beta chains from the same sample are listed, as sequenced in a study of cytomegalovirus exposure and HLA in healthy donors. Use of 60 Vbeta and 13 Jbeta primers characterized the PCR. Sequenced by immunoSEQ multiplex PCR; TCRdb stores in-frame clones only, minus some. The sample consists of 150,000 to 200,000 clones, 84% of them appearing once. Sequencing was performed on PBMCs. The receptors stem from a boy aged 2-9 years in good health and CMV-seronegative.

This clone was picked up one time. This chain uses TRBV10-1 with TRBJ2-3; TRBD2 agrees at 8 bases. The CDR3 consists of 14 residues. Trimming at V came to 6 bases and at J to 1 base, leaving 3 bases not matched to a gene. CDR1 and CDR2 (germline): WNHNN, SYGVQD (reference sequence). CDR3 sequence reads: CASSGLAGTDTQYF. The CDR3 region has the DNA TGCGCCAGCAGCGGACTAGCTGGCACAGATACGCAGTATTTT.

This chain uses TRBV19 with TRBJ1-5, with 9 bases aligning to TRBD1. Looked up from germline, CDR1 is LNHDA and CDR2 is SQIVND (reference sequence). The CDR3 is 15 amino acids. Losses at the gene ends were 4 bases for V and 4 bases for J; bases not matched to a gene: 5. In DNA, the CDR3 is TGTGCCAGTAGTACCCACAGGGGGCGGAATCAGCCCCAGCATTTT. As protein: CASSTHRGRNQPQHF.